Listed here are 13 T cell receptor beta chains from one sample, sequenced in a study of shared clonotypes between healthy human individuals (dated by TCRdb to about 2020). Libraries were made using the immunoSEQ multiplex PCR assay. In TCRdb, the immuneACCESS table is reduced to in-frame sequences with V and J assigned. These tables do not hold every clone; where another copy was compared, an unresolved V gene accounts for under half, and the others remain unexplained. A total of hundreds of thousands of clones appear in this sample, 75% to 80% of them only once. The ten largest clones represent 9.5% to 15% of the sample. Sequenced input: PBMCs. These receptors all stem from a middle-aged woman in good health. Some clones in this sample may be carry-over from other donors' samples.

V usage is TRBV28 and J usage is TRBJ1-2; no clear D. This CDR3 is built from 11 residues. In germline, CDR1 is MDHEN, CDR2 SYDVKM. Trimming stripped 6 bases from V and 5 bases from J, with 7 bases between. The DNA of the CDR3 is TGTGCCAGCAGCTACCGATATGGCTACACCTTC. It codes for CASSYRYGYTF.

The genes are TRBV18 and TRBJ1-1; TRBD1 agrees at 7 bases. Trimming cost V 6 bases and J 0 bases; bases outside gene matches: 7. The CDR3 has 15 amino acids. CDR1 is KGHSH and CDR2 is LQKENI in the germline V gene. The CDR3 sequence: CASSGRQGMNTEAFF. The CDR3 region has the DNA TGTGCCAGCTCCGGCAGACAGGGAATGAACACTGAAGCTTTCTTT.

This chain joins TRBV5-6 and TRBJ1-1; maybe TRBD1 (6 bases). V lost 2 bases to trimming and J lost 3 bases, with 17 bases between them. The CDR3 extends over 16 amino acids. Germline V gene sequence: CDR1 SGHDT, CDR2 YYEEEE. The CDR3 loop is CASSFRRGGRDTEAFF. The CDR3 DNA reads as TGTGCCAGCAGCTTTCGAAGGGGGGGCCGGGACACTGAAGCTTTCTTT.

As concerns this clone: This likely stems from a read error, as it lies one base from a far larger clone. This chain links TRBV5-1 with TRBJ1-2; D call uncertain. In germline, CDR1 is SGHRS, CDR2 YFSETQ. The CDR3 covers 13 residues. CDR3 DNA sequence: TGCGCCGGCAGCATTAATCGGGACTATGGCTACACCTTC. Translated: CAGSINRDYGYTF.

The chain recombines TRBV2 with TRBJ1-5, with D perhaps matching TRBD1 (5 bases). The CDR3 consists of 16 residues. Deletions cut 6 bases from V and 1 base from J, with 16 bases between. Germline V gene lookup returns CDR1 SNHLY and CDR2 FYNNEI. The CDR3 DNA reads TGTGCCAGCAGGGGACTGGGTTTCGGGAGCAATCAGCCCCAGCATTTT. Its translation is CASRGLGFGSNQPQHF.

The rearrangement uses TRBV2 and TRBJ2-7, with 10 nucleotides matching TRBD1. The V and J ends lost 6 bases and 4 bases, in that order; junction bases with no gene match: 6. The CDR3 runs 14 residues. Germline CDR1 is SNHLY and CDR2 is FYNNEI. In DNA form, the CDR3 reads TGTGCCAGCAGACGACAGGGGGCTAATTACGAGCAGTACTTC. This translates into CASRRQGANYEQYF.

Remarks on this clone: This may arise from a read error, as a much more abundant clone is one base away. This chain connects TRBV13 to TRBJ2-3; D tentatively fits TRBD1 or TRBD2 (6 bases each). The germline CDR1 and CDR2 sequences are PRHDT and FYEKMQ (reference sequence). The CDR3 runs 17 residues. The ends were cut back, 7 bases at V and 4 bases at J, with 24 bases in the middle. CDR3 sequence (DNA): TGTGCCAGCACCCGAATGCGGGGCAGGGGTTTTTCAGATACGCAGTATTTT. This gives the protein CASTRMRGRGFSDTQYF.

Remarks on this clone: A much more abundant neighbour one base away suggests this may be a read error. The gene calls are TRBV28 and TRBJ2-6; D uncertain. Germline lookup yields CDR1 MDHEN and CDR2 SYDVKM. The CDR3 contains 13 residues. Between the trimmed V and J ends, which lost 6 bases and 2 bases, there was a span of 5 bases. This chain's CDR3 is CASSPPGANVLTF. CDR3 in DNA: TGTGCCAGCAGCCCCCCTGGGGCCAACGTCCTGACTTTC.

The chain joins TRBV5-4 to TRBJ2-1; D may be TRBD1 or TRBD2 (5 bases each). The CDR3 consists of 17 residues. V was pared by 0 bases and J by 5 bases, with 18 bases between. Germline CDR1 reads SGHNT; CDR2 reads YYREEE (reference sequence). The chain's CDR3 is CASSLAPGRVGDNEQFF. CDR3 sequence (DNA): TGTGCCAGCAGCTTGGCCCCGGGAAGGGTAGGGGACAATGAGCAGTTCTTC.

The table lists this clone with a count of one. V usage is TRBV18 and J usage is TRBJ1-4; D is unresolved. Trimming took 3 bases from V and 0 from J, leaving 11 bases between them. The CDR3 extends over 16 amino acids. Germline assignment: CDR1 KGHSH and CDR2 LQKENI. The CDR3 DNA is TGTGCCAGCTCACCGAGAATGAACCCAACTAATGAAAAACTGTTTTTT. Its translation is CASSPRMNPTNEKLFF. The full variable domain, in which reference TRBV18 and TRBJ1-4 provide the parts outside the CDR3, is NAGVMQNPRHLVRRRGQEARLRCSPMKGHSHVYWYRQLPEEGLKFMVYLQKENIIDESGMPKERFSAEFPKEGPSILRIQQVVRGDSAAYFCASSPRMNPTNEKLFFGSGTQLSVL.

This clone was counted a few times. CDR3 in amino acids: CASSLGGTKSSGANVLTF. DNA for the CDR3: TGTGCCAGCAGTTTAGGGGGGACCAAATCCTCTGGGGCCAACGTCCTGACTTTC. The rearrangement links TRBV28 to TRBJ2-6; a weak D match, TRBD2 (6 bases). V shed 2 bases and J shed 0 bases, with 14 bases lying between them. Germline lookup yields CDR1 MDHEN and CDR2 SYDVKM. The CDR3 has 18 residues.

This chain joins TRBV7-6 and TRBJ2-7, with 7 positions matching TRBD1. CDR1 and CDR2 (germline): SGHVS, FNYEAQ. Germline trimming cut 0 bases from V and 2 bases from J; bases unmatched to any gene: 7. The CDR3 has 16 residues. CDR3 in DNA: TGTGCCAGCAGCTTAGCACCCGGGACAGCTACCTACGAGCAGTACTTC. Its translation: CASSLAPGTATYEQYF.

This sequence joins TRBV4-3 and TRBJ2-7, with a weak D call TRBD2 (5 bases). This CDR3 comprises 15 residues. Germline-derived CDR1 and CDR2 are LGHNA and YSLEER. Trimming pared 4 bases from V and 1 base from J, leaving 14 bases between. The CDR3 here is CASSRRWAGSYEQYF. CDR3 bases: TGCGCCAGCAGCCGGCGGTGGGCGGGTTCCTACGAGCAGTACTTC.